The 10 T cell receptor beta chains below come from one sample, sequenced in a study of control samples from healthy donors and cancer patients. Clones were sequenced by immunoSEQ multiplex PCR, and TCRdb holds only the in-frame ones, with some missing. The sample records 130,000 or so clones, around 94% being singletons. Specimen: PBMCs. The receptors stem from a man between 60 and 75 years old with colorectal cancer.

The CDR3 region is CASSQDWRQGAGAFEQYF. The CDR3 DNA reads as TGCGCCAGCAGCCAAGATTGGAGACAGGGGGCTGGCGCGTTTGAGCAGTACTTC. The chain couples TRBV4-1 to TRBJ2-7; TRBD1 aligns across 10 bases. V lost 0 bases to trimming and J lost 7 bases; unmatched junction nucleotides: 15. The CDR3 has 18 amino acids. Germline loops: CDR1 MGHRA, CDR2 YSYEKL.

This clone was recorded a few times. The rearrangement uses TRBV5-1 and TRBJ1-1; D is uncertain. With 3 bases removed from V and 1 base from J, the gap between germline ends came to 1 base. The germline V gene encodes CDR1 SGHRS and CDR2 YFSETQ. The CDR3 length is 11 residues. CDR3 sequence reads: CASSSNTEAFF. The CDR3 bases are TGCGCCAGCAGCTCGAACACTGAAGCTTTCTTT.

The chain joins TRBV5-4 to TRBJ2-5; possibly TRBD1 for D (6 bases). Germline V gives CDR1 SGHNT, CDR2 YYREEE (reference sequence). There are 14 residues in the CDR3. The V end was cut by 5 bases, the J end by 3 bases, with 14 bases between. DNA for the CDR3: TGTGCCAGCAGGGATGGGACACCTAAAGAGACCCAGTACTTC. Residues: CASRDGTPKETQYF.

The gene calls are TRBV24-1 and TRBJ1-5; D not resolved. CDR3 size: 11 residues. Germline lookup yields CDR1 KGHDR and CDR2 SFDVKD. The V gene lost 9 bases and the J gene lost 3 bases, with 5 bases spanning the gap. The CDR3 loop is CATGLNQPQHF. DNA for the CDR3: TGTGCCACCGGCCTCAATCAGCCCCAGCATTTT.

V gene TRBV5-8 combines with J gene TRBJ1-4, with D hard to call. Trimming removed 0 bases from V and 4 bases from J, with 16 bases in between. The CDR3 is made up of 17 amino acids. Germline values: CDR1 SGHTS, CDR2 YDEGEE. CDR3 sequence (DNA): TGTGCCAGCAGCTTGGGCTCTTCGAGTCGCCGTAATGAAAAACTGTTTTTT. Its translation is CASSLGSSSRRNEKLFF.

This chain links TRBV18 with TRBJ2-3; D uncertain. V dropped 1 base and J dropped 4 bases, with 9 bases sitting between them. CDR1 KGHSH and CDR2 LQKENI come from the germline V gene. The CDR3 is 14 residues long. Written as DNA, the CDR3 is TGTGCCAGCTCACCACAGGGTTTCGCAGATACGCAGTATTTT. Amino acids: CASSPQGFADTQYF.

The genes are TRBV20-1 and TRBJ1-6; perhaps TRBD1 as D (5 bases). In germline, CDR1 is DFQATT, CDR2 SNEGSKA (reference sequence). This CDR3 contains 16 residues. Trimming cost V 3 bases and J 4 bases, with 16 bases left between them. CDR3 in amino acids: CSASPSDRGYNSPLHF. The CDR3 DNA reads as TGCAGTGCTAGTCCCTCCGACCGGGGGTATAATTCACCCCTCCACTTT.

This chain joins TRBV6-5 and TRBJ2-7, with TRBD2 matching 13 bases. From germline, CDR1 is MNHEY and CDR2 SVGAGI. This CDR3 comprises 14 residues. V lost 8 bases to trimming and J lost 2 bases; unmatched junction nucleotides: 3. The CDR3 is CASQLAGGPYEQYF. The CDR3, as DNA: TGTGCCAGCCAACTAGCGGGGGGGCCCTACGAGCAGTACTTC.

The genes are TRBV19 and TRBJ2-3; 9 bases are shared with TRBD2. Germline lookup yields CDR1 LNHDA and CDR2 SQIVND (reference sequence). This CDR3 is built from 17 residues. V shed 3 bases and J 3 bases; nucleotides not matched to a gene: 10. The CDR3 nucleotides read TGTGCCAGTAGTATCGGCGGGGGGGCCGTTTTTACAGATACGCAGTATTTT. It codes for CASSIGGGAVFTDTQYF.

The rearrangement links TRBV6-5 to TRBJ1-2; TRBD1 might be the D (6 bases). The CDR3 consists of 14 residues. The V gene lost 5 bases and the J gene lost 4 bases, with 14 bases spanning the gap. Germline CDR1 reads MNHEY; CDR2 reads SVGAGI. CDR3 nucleotide sequence: TGTGCCAGCAGTAAGGGGGGGTCGAGCTATGGCTACACCTTC. Translated: CASSKGGSSYGYTF.